Each of the 2 T cell receptor beta chains below was sequenced from the same sample in a study of T cells in Graves' hyperthyroidism and ophthalmopathy (dated by TCRdb to between 2018 and 2021). The library was built by means of multiplex PCR. The data were produced on an Illumina HiSeq 2000. Amplification of TCR beta CDR3 regions was carried out from RNA transcripts. The TCR CDR3 was subjected to a first round of RT-PCR using the HTBI primer set and the Qiagen OneStep RT-PCR kit. TCRdb trimmed public reads at Q25 via fastp, called clones via MiXCR and kept in-frame beta chains. Every CDR3 protein is listed once, alongside the most common genes and DNA of its rows. Here the sample has roughly 750,000 distinct CDR3 sequences; about 15% occur a single time. Roughly 8% of the sample comes from the top ten. The sequencing sample was made of blood. Receptors originate from a man younger than 35 with Graves' hyperthyroidism.

This clonotype was seen a handful of times. V is TRBV3-1 and J is TRBJ1-1, with D uncertain. Between the trimmed V and J ends, which lost 1 base and 4 bases, there was a span of 13 bases. The germline V gene has CDR1 LGHDT and CDR2 YNNKEL (reference sequence). The CDR3 extends over 15 amino acids. The CDR3 protein is CASSQGRPGGTEAFF. The CDR3 DNA sequence: TGTGCCAGCAGCCAAGGTCGTCCGGGTGGCACTGAAGCTTTCTTT.

There are many counts of this clonotype. The chain uses TRBV5-6 and TRBJ1-1; no definite D call. Trimming took off 4 bases at V and 4 bases at J, with 20 bases between the two ends. The CDR3 runs 16 residues. Per germline, CDR1 SGHDT and CDR2 YYEEEE. The CDR3 DNA reads TGTGCCAGCAGCCCGTATATATCGTCTAAAAGCACTGAAGCTTTCTTT. It codes for CASSPYISSKSTEAFF.